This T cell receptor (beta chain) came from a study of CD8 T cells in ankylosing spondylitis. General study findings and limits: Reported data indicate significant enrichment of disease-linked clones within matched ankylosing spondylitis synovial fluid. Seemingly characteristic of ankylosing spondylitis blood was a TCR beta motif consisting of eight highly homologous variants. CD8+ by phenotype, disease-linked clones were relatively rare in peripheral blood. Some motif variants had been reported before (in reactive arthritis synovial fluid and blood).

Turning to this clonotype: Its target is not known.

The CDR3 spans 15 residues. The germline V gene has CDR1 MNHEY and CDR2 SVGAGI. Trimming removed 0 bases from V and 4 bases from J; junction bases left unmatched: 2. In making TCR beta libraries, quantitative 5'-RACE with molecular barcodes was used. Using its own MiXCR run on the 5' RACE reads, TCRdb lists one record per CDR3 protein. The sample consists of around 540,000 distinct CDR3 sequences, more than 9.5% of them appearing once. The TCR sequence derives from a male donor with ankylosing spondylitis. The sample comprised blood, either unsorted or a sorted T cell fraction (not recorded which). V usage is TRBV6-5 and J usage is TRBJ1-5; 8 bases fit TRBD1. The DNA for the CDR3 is TGTGCCAGCAGTTACTCATGGACAGGGAATCAGCCCCAGCATTTT. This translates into CASSYSWTGNQPQHF.